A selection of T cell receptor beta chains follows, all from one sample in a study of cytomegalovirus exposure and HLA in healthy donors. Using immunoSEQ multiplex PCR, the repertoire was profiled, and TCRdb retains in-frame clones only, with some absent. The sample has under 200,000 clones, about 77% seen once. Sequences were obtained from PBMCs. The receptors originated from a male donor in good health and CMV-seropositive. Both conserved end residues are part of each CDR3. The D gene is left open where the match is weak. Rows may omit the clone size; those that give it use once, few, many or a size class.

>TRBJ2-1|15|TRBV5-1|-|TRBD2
CASSPGTSGYNEQFF
TGCGCCAGCAGCCCGGGGACTAGCGGCTACAATGAGCAGTTCTTC
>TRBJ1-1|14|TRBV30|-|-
CAWSKATPNTEAFF
TGTGCCTGGAGTAAAGCGACGCCGAACACTGAAGCTTTCTTT
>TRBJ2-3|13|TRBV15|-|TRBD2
CATSRAGGDTQYF
TGTGCCACCAGCAGGGCGGGGGGAGATACGCAGTATTTT
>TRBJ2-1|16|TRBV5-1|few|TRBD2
CASSLGSGGPYNEQFF
TGCGCCAGCAGCTTGGGTAGCGGGGGGCCATACAATGAGCAGTTCTTC
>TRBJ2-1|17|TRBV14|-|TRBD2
CASSQDLSGGAGNEQFF
TGTGCCAGCAGCCAAGATCTTAGCGGGGGGGCTGGGAATGAGCAGTTCTTC
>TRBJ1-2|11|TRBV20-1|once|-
CSLWGRYGYTF
TGCAGCTTGTGGGGGCGATATGGCTACACCTTC
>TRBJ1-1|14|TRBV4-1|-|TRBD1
CASGSRTGETEAFF
TGCGCCAGCGGATCGAGGACAGGGGAAACTGAAGCTTTCTTT
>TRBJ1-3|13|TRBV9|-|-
CASSQSSGNTIYF
TGTGCCAGCAGTCAGTCTTCTGGAAACACCATATATTTT
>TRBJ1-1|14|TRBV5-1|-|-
CASSIGPDRREAFF
TGCGCCAGCAGCATCGGACCTGACAGGCGAGAAGCTTTCTTT
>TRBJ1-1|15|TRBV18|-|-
CASSPLVGEGTEAFF
TGTGCCAGCTCACCGTTGGTGGGGGAGGGGACTGAAGCTTTCTTT
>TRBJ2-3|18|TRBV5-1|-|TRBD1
CASSPNPTDRGLVDTQYF
TGCGCCAGCAGCCCAAATCCGACGGACAGGGGGCTGGTAGATACGCAGTATTTT
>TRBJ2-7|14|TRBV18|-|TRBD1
CASSPIRDSYEQYF
TGTGCCAGCTCACCCATTCGGGACAGCTACGAGCAGTACTTC
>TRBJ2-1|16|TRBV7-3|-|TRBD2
CASSYLAGGFNNEQFF
TGTGCCAGCAGCTACTTAGCGGGGGGTTTCAACAATGAGCAGTTCTTC
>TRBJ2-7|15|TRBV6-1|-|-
CAGRVGVGAGYEQYF
TGTGCCGGCAGGGTAGGAGTGGGGGCTGGGTACGAGCAGTACTTC
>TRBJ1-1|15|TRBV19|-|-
CASRPTGGRGTEAFF
TGTGCCAGTAGACCCACGGGGGGCCGCGGGACTGAAGCTTTCTTT
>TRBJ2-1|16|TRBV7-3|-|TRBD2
CASSDPRGGGYNEQFF
TGTGCCAGCAGCGACCCGCGGGGGGGCGGATACAATGAGCAGTTCTTC
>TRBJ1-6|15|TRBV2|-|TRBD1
CASRTQGALGSPLHF
TGTGCCAGCAGGACACAGGGGGCTTTAGGTTCACCCCTCCACTTT
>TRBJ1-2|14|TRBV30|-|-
CAWNWGLDNYGYTF
TGTGCCTGGAATTGGGGCCTAGATAACTATGGCTACACCTTC
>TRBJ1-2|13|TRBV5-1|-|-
CASSLNTNYGYTF
TGCGCCAGCAGCTTGAACACAAACTATGGCTACACCTTC
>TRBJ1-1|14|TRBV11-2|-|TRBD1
CASSPWTGDTEAFF
TGTGCCAGCAGCCCATGGACAGGAGACACTGAAGCTTTCTTT
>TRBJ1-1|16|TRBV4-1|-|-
CASSHGGVRGNTEAFF
TGCGCCAGCAGCCATGGGGGGGTTAGGGGGAACACTGAAGCTTTCTTT
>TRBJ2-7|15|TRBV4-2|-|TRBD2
CASSLEGGTNYEQYF
TGTGCCAGCAGCCTAGAGGGCGGGACTAACTACGAGCAGTACTTC
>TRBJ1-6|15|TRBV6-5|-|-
CASSYTRPGNSPLHF
TGTGCCAGCAGTTACACTAGACCCGGTAATTCACCCCTCCACTTT
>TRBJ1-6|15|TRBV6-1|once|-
CASSEYKERNSPLHF
TGTGCCAGCAGTGAATATAAGGAGCGAAATTCACCCCTCCACTTT
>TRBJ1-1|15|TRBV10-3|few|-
CAISESLEMNTEAFF
TGTGCCATCAGTGAGTCCCTAGAAATGAACACTGAAGCTTTCTTT
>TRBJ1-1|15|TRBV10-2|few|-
CASRRPAEGNTEAFF
TGCGCCAGCAGACGGCCGGCAGAGGGAAACACTGAAGCTTTCTTT
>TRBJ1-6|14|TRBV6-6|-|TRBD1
CASNPDRVDSPLHF
TGTGCCAGCAACCCCGACAGGGTAGATTCACCCCTCCACTTT
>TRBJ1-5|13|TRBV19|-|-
CASSIGPIQPQHF
TGTGCCAGTAGTATTGGGCCAATTCAGCCCCAGCATTTT
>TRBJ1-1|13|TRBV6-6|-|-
CASNEGQNTEAFF
TGTGCCAGCAATGAGGGACAAAACACTGAAGCTTTCTTT
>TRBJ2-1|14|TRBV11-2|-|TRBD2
CASSFSGRYNEQFF
TGTGCCAGCAGCTTTAGCGGGAGATACAATGAGCAGTTCTTC
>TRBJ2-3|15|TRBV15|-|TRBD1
CATSGSGGFGDTQYF
TGTGCCACCAGCGGGTCAGGGGGCTTTGGGGATACGCAGTATTTT
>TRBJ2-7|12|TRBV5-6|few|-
CASSLAQGEQYF
TGTGCCAGCAGCTTGGCCCAGGGCGAGCAGTACTTC
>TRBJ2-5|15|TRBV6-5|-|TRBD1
CASSYIGDRGREQYF
TGTGCCAGCAGTTACATCGGGGACAGGGGGCGTGAGCAGTACTTC
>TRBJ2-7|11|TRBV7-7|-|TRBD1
CASGTANEQYF
TGTGCTTCCGGGACAGCGAACGAGCAGTACTTC
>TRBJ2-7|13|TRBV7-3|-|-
CASSLMDNYEQYF
TGTGCCAGCAGCTTAATGGACAACTACGAGCAGTACTTC
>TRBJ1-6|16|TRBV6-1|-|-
CASSEDRQGHNSPLHF
TGTGCCAGCAGTGAAGACCGGCAGGGGCATAATTCACCCCTCCACTTT
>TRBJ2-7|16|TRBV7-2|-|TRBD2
CASSSRTSGGPNEQYF
TGTGCCAGCAGCTCACGGACTAGCGGGGGGCCTAACGAGCAGTACTTC
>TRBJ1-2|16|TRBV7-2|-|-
CASSLVTGRVLYGYTF
TGTGCCAGCAGCTTAGTAACAGGGAGGGTGTTATATGGCTACACCTTC
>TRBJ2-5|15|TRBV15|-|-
CATSSQRGYQETQYF
TGTGCCACCAGCAGTCAACGAGGGTACCAAGAGACCCAGTACTTC
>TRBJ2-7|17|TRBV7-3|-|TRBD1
CASSLESLRDRGYEQYF
TGTGCCAGCAGCTTAGAGTCCCTACGGGACAGGGGTTACGAGCAGTACTTC
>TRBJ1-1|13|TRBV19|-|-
CASSSDRNTEAFF
TGTGCCAGTTCCTCCGACAGGAACACTGAAGCTTTCTTT
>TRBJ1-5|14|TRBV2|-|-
CASFPGNSNQPQHF
TGTGCCAGCTTCCCGGGGAATAGCAATCAGCCCCAGCATTTT
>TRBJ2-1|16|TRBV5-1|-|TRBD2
CASSRFGGGAYNEQFF
TGCGCCAGCAGCCGCTTTGGCGGGGGGGCCTACAATGAGCAGTTCTTC
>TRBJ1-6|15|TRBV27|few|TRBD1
CASSPWTGNGSPLHF
TGTGCCAGCAGTCCCTGGACAGGGAATGGTTCACCCCTCCACTTT
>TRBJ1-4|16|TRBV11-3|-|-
CASSLEEGSVPQKLFF
TGTGCCAGCAGCTTAGAGGAGGGGAGTGTGCCCCAAAAACTGTTTTTT